The clone carrying this T cell receptor (beta chain) was seen a single time. This record comes from a study of blood T cell repertoires in COVID-19. Turning to the study itself: In each case, the material was cDNA or gDNA derived from T cells, B-cell-depleted T cells, or PBMCs.

The CDR3 is made up of 15 amino acids. Losses at the gene ends were 0 bases for V and 2 bases for J; bases not matched to a gene: 5. Germline V CDR1 and CDR2: GTSNPN, SVGIG (reference sequence). The assay was immunoSEQ multiplex PCR, and TCRdb's table has in-frame clones only and misses some. The profile covers under 300,000 clones, with approximately 90% appearing a single time and 3% to 4% taken by the ten largest. The sequence was obtained from a woman between 35 and 50 years old with acute or convalescent COVID-19. Sequencing was performed on peripheral blood. The chain uses TRBV30 and TRBJ1-2; 8 bases are a match to TRBD1. For the CDR3, the DNA is TGTGCCTGGAGTGTAAACAGGGGGTCGAACTATGGCTACACCTTC. Protein: CAWSVNRGSNYGYTF.